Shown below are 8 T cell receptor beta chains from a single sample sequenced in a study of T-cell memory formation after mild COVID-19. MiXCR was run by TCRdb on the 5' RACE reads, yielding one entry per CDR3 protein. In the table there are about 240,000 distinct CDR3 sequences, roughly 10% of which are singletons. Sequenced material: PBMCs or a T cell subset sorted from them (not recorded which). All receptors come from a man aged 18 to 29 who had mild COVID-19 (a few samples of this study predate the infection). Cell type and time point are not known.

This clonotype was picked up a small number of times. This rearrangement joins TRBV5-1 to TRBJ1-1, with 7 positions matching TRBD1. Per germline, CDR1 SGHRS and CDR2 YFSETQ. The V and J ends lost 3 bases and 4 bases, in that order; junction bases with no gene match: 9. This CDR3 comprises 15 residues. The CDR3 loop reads CASSSQGGAGTEAFF. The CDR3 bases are TGCGCCAGCAGCTCCCAGGGGGGGGCGGGCACTGAAGCTTTCTTT.

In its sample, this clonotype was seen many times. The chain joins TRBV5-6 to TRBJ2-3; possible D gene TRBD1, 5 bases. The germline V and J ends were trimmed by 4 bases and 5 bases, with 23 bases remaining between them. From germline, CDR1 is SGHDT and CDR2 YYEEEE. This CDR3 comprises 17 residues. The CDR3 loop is CASSPGRAGYFVDTQYF. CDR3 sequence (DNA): TGTGCCAGCAGCCCAGGCAGGGCAGGGTATTTCGTAGATACGCAGTATTTT.

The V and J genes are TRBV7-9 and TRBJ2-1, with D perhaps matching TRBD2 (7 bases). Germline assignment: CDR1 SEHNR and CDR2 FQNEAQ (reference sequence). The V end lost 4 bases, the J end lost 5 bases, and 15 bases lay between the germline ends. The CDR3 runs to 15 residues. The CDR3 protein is CASSSAGAMNNEQFF. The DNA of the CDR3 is TGTGCCAGCAGCTCGGCGGGGGCCATGAACAATGAGCAGTTCTTC. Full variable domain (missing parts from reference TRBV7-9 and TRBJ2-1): DTGVSQNPRHKITKRGQNVTFRCDPISEHNRLYWYRQTLGQGPEFLTYFQNEAQLEKSRLLSDRFSAERPKGSFSTLEIQRTEQGDSAMYLCASSSAGAMNNEQFFGPGTRLTVL.

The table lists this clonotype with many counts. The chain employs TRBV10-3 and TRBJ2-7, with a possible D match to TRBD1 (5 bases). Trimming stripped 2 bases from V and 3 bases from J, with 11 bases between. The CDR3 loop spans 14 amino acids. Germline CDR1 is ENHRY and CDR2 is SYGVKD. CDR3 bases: TGTGCCATCAGTGAGAGGGGCCTGGGCTACGAGCAGTACGTC. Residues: CAISERGLGYEQYV.

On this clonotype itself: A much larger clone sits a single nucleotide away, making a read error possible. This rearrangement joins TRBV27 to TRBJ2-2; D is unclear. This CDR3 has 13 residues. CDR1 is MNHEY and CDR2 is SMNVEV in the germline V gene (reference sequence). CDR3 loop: CDSSLNGHGELFF. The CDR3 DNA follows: TGTGACAGCAGTTTAAATGGGCACGGGGAGCTGTTTTTT.

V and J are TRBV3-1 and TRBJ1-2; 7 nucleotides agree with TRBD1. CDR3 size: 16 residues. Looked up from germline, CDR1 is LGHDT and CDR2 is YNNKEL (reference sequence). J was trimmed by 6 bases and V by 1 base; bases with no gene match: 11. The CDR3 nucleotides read TGTGCCAGCAGCCAAGGATCACGACAGGGAGGGCATGGCTACACCTTC. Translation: CASSQGSRQGGHGYTF.

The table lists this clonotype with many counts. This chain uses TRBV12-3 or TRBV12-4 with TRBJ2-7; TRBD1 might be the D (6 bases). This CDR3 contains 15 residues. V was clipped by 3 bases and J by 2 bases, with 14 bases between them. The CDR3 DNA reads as TGTGCCAGCAGTTTTAGGGCAGGGGAACCCTACGAGCAGTACTTC. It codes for CASSFRAGEPYEQYF.

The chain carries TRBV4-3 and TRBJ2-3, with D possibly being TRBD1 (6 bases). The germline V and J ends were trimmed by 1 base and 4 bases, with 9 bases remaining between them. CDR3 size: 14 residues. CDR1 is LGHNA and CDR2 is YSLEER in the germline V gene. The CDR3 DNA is TGCGCCAGCAGCCAAGGACAGGCTGCAGATACGCAGTATTTT. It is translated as CASSQGQAADTQYF.